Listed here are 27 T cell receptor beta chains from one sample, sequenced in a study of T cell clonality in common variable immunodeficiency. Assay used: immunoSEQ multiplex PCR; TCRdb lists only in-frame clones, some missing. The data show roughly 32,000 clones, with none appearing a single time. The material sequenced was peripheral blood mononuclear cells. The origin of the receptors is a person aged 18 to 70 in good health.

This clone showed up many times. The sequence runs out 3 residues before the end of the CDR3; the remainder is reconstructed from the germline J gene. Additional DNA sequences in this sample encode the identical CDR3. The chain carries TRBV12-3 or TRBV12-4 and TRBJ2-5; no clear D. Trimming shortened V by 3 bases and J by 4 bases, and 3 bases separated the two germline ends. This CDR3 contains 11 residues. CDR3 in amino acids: CASSLRETQYF. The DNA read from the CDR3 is TGTGCCAGCAGTTTGCGAGAGACC.

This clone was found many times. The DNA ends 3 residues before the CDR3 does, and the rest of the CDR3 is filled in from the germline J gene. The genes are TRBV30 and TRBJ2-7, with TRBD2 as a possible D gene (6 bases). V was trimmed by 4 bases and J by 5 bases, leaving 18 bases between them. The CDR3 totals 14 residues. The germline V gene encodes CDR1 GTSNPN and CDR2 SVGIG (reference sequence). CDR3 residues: CAWTRGLTIHEQYF. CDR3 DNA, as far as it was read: TGTGCCTGGACGAGGGGACTCACGATCCACGAG.

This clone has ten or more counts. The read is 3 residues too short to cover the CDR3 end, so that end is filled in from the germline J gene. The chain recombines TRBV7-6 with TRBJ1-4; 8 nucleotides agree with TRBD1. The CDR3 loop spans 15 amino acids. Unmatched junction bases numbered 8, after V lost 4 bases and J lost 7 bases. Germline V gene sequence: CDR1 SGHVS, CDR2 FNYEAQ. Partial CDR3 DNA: TGTGCCAGCAGCTCCTGGGGGACAGGAGCTGAAAAA. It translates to CASSSWGTGAEK. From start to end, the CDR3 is CASSSWGTGAEKLFF.

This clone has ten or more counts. The CDR3 bases that were read are TGTGCCAGCAGCGAGGTGGCGGGAGGTTACAATGAG. It yields the protein CASSEVAGGYNE. The whole CDR3 protein is CASSEVAGGYNEQFF. V and J are TRBV11-1 and TRBJ2-1; 8 bases match TRBD2. Read coverage stops 3 residues before the CDR3 terminus; the germline J gene supplies the remainder. Germline CDR1 SGHAT, CDR2 FQDESV (reference sequence). The CDR3 totals 15 residues. Trimming removed 5 bases from V and 4 bases from J; junction bases left unmatched: 7.

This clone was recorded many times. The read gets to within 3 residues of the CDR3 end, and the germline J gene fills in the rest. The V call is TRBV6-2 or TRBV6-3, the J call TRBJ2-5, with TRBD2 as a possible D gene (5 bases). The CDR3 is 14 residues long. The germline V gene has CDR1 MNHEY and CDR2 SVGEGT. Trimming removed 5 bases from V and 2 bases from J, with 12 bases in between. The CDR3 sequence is CASSHSGLQETQYF. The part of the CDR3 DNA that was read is TGTGCCAGCAGTCACAGCGGCCTACAAGAGACC.

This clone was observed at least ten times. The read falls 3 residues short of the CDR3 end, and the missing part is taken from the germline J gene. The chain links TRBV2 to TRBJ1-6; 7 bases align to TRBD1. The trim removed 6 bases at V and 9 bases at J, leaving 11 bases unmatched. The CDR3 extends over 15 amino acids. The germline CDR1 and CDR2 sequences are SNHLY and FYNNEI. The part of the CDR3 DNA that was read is TGTGCCAGCAGGGGGGTTGACAGGGTTGGTTCACCC. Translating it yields CASRGVDRVGSP. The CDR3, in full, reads CASRGVDRVGSPLHF.

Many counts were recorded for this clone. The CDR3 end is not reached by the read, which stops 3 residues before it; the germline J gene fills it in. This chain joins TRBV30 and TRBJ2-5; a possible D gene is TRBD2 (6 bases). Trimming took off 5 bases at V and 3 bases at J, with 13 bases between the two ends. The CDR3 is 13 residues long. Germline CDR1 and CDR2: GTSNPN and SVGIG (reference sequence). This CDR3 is CAWAPAGKETQYF. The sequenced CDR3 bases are TGTGCCTGGGCGCCCGCGGGAAAAGAGACC.

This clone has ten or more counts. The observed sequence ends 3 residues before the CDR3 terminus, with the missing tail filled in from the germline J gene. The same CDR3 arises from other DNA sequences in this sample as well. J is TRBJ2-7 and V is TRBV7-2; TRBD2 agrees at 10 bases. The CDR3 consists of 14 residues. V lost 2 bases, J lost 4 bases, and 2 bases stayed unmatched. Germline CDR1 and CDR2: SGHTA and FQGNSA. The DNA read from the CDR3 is TGTGCCAGCAGCTTAACTAGCGGGACGTACGAG. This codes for CASSLTSGTYE. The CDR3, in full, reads CASSLTSGTYEQYF. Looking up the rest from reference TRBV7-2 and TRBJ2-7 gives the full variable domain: GAGVSQSPSNKVTEKGKDVELRCDPISGHTALYWYRQSLGQGLEFLIYFQGNSAPDKSGLPSDRFSAERTGGSVSTLTIQRTQQEDSAVYLCASSLTSGTYEQYFGPGTRLTVT.

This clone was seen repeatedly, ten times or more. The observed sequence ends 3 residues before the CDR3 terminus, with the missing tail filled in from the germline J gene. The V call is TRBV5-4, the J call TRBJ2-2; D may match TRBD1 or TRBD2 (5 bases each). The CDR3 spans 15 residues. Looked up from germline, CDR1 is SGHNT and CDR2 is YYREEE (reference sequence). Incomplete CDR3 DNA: TGTGCCAGCAGCTTGGGCCAGGGAGTAGATGAAAAG. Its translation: CASSLGQGVDEK. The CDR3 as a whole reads CASSLGQGVDEKLFF.

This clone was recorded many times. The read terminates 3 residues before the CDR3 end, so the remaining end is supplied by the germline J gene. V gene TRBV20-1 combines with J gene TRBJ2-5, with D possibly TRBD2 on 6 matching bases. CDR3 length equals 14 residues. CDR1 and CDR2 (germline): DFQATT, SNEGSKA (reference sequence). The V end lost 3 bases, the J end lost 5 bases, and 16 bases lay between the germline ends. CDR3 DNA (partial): TGCAGTGCTAGGCGGGGAGGCCCCTCGGAGACC. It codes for CSARRGGPSET. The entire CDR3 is CSARRGGPSETQYF.

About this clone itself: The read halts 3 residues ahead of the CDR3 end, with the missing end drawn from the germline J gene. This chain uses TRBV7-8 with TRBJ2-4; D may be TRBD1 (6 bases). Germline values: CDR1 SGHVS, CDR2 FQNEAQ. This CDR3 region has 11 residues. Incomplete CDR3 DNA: TGTGCCAGCAGCCATAGACAGGTT. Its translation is CASSHRQV. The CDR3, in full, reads CASSHRQVQYF.

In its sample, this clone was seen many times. CDR3 DNA, as far as it was read: TGTGCCAGCAGCGCCGGACTAGCGGGGCCCCGTGAG. Protein: CASSAGLAGPRE. The CDR3, in full, reads CASSAGLAGPREQFF. V and J are TRBV5-4 and TRBJ2-1; the match to TRBD2 covers 12 bases. The CDR3 end is not reached by the read, which stops 3 residues before it; the germline J gene fills it in. Germline V gene sequence: CDR1 SGHNT, CDR2 YYREEE (reference sequence). CDR3 length equals 15 residues. V gave up 4 bases and J gave up 9 bases; unmatched junction bases: 8.

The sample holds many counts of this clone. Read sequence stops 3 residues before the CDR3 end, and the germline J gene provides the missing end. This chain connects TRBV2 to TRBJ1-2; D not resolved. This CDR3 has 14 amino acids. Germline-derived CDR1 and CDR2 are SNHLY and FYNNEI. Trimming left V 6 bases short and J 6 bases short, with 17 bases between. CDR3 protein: CASRGTGFSNGYTF. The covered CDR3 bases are TGTGCCAGCAGAGGAACGGGGTTTTCAAATGGC.

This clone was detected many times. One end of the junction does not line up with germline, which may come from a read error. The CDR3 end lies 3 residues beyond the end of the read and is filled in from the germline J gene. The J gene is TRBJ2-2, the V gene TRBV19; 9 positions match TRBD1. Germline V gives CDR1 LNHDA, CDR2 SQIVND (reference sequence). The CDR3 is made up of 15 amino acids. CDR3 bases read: TGTGCCAGCAGTAACAGGGGGCGCAATCCCGGGGAG. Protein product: CASSNRGRNPGE. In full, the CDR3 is CASSNRGRNPGELFF.

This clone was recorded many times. This CDR3 is CASTKGGSGRDYGYTF. The sequenced part of the CDR3 DNA is TGTGCCAGCACCAAAGGGGGATCCGGGCGCGACTATGGC. The chain combines TRBV7-3 with TRBJ1-2; a weak D match, TRBD1 (6 bases). The read ends 3 residues shy of where the CDR3 ends; the end is completed using the germline J gene. Looked up from germline, CDR1 is SGHTA and CDR2 is FQGTGA. This CDR3 region has 16 residues. Trimming left V 7 bases short and J 3 bases short, with 21 bases between.

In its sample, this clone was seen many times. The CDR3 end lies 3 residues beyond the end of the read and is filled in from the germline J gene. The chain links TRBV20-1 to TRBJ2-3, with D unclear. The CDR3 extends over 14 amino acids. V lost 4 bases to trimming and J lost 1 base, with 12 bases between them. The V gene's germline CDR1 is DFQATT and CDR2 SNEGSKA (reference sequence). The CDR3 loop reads CSANPLRGTDTQYF. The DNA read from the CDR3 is TGCAGTGCTAATCCTCTCCGTGGCACAGATACG.

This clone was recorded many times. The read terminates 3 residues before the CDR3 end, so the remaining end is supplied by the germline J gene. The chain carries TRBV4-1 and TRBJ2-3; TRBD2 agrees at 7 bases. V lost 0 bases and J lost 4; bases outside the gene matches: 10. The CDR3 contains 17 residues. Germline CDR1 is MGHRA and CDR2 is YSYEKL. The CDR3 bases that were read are TGCGCCAGCAGCCAAGATATTTTGCGGGAGCGGGCAGATACG. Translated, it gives CASSQDILRERADT. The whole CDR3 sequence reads CASSQDILRERADTQYF.

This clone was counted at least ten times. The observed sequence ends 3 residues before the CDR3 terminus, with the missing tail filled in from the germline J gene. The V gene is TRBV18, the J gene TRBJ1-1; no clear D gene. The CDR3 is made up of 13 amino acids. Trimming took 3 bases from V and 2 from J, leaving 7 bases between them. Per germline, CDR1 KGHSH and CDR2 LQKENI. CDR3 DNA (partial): TGTGCCAGCTCACCGTACGGTAACACTGAA. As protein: CASSPYGNTE. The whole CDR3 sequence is CASSPYGNTEAFF.

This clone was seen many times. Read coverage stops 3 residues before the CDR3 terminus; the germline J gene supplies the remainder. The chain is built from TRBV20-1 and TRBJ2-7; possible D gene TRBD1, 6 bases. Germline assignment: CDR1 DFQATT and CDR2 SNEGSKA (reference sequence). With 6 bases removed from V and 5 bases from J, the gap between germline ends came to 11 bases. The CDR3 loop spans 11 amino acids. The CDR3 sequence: CSAVQGNEQYF. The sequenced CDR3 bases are TGCAGTGCGGTACAGGGTAACGAG.

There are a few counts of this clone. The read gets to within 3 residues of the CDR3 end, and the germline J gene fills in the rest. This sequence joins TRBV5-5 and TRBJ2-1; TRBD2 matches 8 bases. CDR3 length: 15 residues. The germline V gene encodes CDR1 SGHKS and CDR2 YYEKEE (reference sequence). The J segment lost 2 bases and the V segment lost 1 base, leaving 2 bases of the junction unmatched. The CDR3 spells CASSLLAGPYNEQFF. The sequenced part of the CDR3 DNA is TGTGCCAGCAGCTTGTTAGCGGGACCCTACAATGAG.

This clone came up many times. CDR3 sequence reads: CASSPRGGEQYF. The sequenced part of the CDR3 DNA is TGTGCCAGCAGCCCGCGGGGGGGCGAG. The chain is built from TRBV5-4 and TRBJ2-7; TRBD2 matches at 9 bases. The sequenced fragment ends 3 residues before the CDR3 boundary, so the rest is inferred from the germline J gene. Losses at the gene ends were 4 bases for V and 6 bases for J; bases not matched to a gene: 2. The CDR3 extends over 12 amino acids. Looked up from germline, CDR1 is SGHNT and CDR2 is YYREEE (reference sequence).

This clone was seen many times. This CDR3 is CASSLKSGYEQFF. The CDR3 bases that were read are TGTGCCAGCAGCTTAAAATCAGGGTATGAG. This chain joins TRBV7-6 and TRBJ2-1; D is perhaps TRBD1 (5 bases). Read sequence stops 3 residues before the CDR3 end, and the germline J gene provides the missing end. CDR1 is SGHVS, CDR2 FNYEAQ, per germline. This CDR3 is built from 13 residues. V dropped 2 bases and J dropped 8 bases, with 10 bases sitting between them.

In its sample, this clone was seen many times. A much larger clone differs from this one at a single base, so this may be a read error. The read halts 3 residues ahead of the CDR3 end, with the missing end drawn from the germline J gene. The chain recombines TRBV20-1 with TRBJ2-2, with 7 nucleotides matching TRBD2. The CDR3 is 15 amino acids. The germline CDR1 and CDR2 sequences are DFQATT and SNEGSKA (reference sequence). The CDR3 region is CSARDPQGGDEKLFF. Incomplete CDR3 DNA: TGCAGTGCTAGAGATCCTCAGGGAGGGGATGAAAAG.

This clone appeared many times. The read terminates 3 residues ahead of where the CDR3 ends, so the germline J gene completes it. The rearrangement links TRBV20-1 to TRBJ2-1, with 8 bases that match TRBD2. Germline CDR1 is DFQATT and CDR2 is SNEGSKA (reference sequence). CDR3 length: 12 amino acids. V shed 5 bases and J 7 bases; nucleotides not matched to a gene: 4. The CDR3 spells CSAGLALNEQFF. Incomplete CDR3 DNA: TGCAGTGCTGGACTAGCTCTGAATGAG.

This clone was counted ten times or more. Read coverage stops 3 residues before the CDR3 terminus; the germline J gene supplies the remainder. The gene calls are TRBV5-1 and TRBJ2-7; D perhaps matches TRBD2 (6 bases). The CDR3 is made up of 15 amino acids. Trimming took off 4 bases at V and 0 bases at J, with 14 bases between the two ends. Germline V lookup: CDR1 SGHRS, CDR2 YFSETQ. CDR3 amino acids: CASSGQPSVSYEQYF. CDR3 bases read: TGCGCCAGCAGCGGACAACCTAGCGTCTCCTACGAG.

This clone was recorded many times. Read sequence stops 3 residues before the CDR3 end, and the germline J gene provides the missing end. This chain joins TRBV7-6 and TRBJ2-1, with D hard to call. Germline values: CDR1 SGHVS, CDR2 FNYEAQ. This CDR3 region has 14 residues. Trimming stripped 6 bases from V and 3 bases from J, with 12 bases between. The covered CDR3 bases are TGTGCCAGCAGAACCCACCCCAGCTACAATGAG. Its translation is CASRTHPSYNE. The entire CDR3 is CASRTHPSYNEQFF.

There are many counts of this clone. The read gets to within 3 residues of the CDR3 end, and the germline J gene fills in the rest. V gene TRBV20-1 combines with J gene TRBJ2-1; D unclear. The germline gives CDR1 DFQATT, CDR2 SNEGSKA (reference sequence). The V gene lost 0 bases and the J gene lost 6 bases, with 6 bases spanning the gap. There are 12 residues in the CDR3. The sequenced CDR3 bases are TGCAGTGCTAGAGACCCTATCAATGAG. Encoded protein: CSARDPINE. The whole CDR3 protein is CSARDPINEQFF.